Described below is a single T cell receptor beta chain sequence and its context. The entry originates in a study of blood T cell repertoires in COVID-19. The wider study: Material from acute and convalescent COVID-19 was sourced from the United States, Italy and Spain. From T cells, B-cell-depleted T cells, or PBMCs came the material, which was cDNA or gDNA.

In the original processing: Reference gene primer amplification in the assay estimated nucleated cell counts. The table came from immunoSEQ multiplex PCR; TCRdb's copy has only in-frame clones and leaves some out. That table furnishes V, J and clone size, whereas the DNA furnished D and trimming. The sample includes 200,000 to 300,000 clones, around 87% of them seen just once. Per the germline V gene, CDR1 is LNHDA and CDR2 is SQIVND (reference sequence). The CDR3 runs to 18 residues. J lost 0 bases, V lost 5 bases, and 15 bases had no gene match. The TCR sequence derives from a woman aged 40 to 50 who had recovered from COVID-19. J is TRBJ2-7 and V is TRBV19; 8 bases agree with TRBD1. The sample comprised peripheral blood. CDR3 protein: CASSFRNPYRGNSYEQYF. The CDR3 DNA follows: TGTGCCAGTAGTTTCCGAAACCCTTACAGGGGGAACTCCTACGAGCAGTACTTC.